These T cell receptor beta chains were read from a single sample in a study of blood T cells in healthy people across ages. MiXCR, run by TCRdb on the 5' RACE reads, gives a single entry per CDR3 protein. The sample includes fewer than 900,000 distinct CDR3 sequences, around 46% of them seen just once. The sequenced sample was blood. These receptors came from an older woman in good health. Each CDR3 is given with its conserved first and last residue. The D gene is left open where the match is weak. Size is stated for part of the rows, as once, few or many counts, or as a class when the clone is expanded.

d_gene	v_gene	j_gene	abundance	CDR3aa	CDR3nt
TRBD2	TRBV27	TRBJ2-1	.	CASSGRTSGNNEQFF	TGTGCCAGCAGTGGTCGGACTAGCGGGAACAATGAGCAGTTCTTC
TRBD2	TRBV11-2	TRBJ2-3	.	CASGPGLAGATQYF	TGTGCCAGCGGCCCCGGACTAGCGGGGGCTACGCAGTATTTT
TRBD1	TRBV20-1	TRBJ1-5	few	CSATSDREGGYSNQPQHF	TGCAGTGCTACAAGCGACAGGGAGGGAGGGTATAGCAATCAGCCCCAGCATTTT
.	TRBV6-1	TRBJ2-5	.	CASKGTKETQYF	TGTGCCAGCAAGGGGACGAAAGAGACCCAGTACTTC
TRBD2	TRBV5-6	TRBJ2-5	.	CASSSPGTSGYQETQYF	TGTGCCAGCAGCTCTCCCGGGACTAGCGGTTACCAAGAGACCCAGTACTTC
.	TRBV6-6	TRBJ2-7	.	CASSYRDSPYEQYF	TGTGCCAGCAGTTACCGGGACTCCCCTTACGAGCAGTACTTC
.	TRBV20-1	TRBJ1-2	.	CSARSLGGSYGYTF	TGCAGTGCTAGGTCCTTGGGGGGGAGCTATGGCTACACCTTC
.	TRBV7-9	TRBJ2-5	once	CASSLGGGGSYNEQYF	TGTGCCAGCAGCTTAGGAGGCGGGGGCTCCTACAATGAGCAGTACTTC
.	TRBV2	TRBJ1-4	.	CASSAGDGEKLFF	TGTGCCAGCAGTGCAGGGGATGGTGAAAAACTGTTTTTT
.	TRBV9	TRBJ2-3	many	CASSVGRATDTQYF	TGTGCCAGCAGCGTCGGCAGGGCGACAGATACGCAGTATTTT
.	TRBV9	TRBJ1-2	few	CASSVAGHGYTF	TGTGCCAGCAGCGTAGCTGGGCATGGCTACACCTTC
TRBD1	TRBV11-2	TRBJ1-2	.	CASSSPGTGGAGYTF	TGTGCCAGCAGCTCCCCCGGGACAGGGGGCGCAGGCTACACCTTC
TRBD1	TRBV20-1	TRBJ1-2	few	CSANDRAGYGYTF	TGCAGTGCCAATGACAGGGCTGGTTATGGCTACACCTTC
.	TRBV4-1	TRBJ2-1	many	CASSQEYEQFF	TGCGCCAGCAGCCAAGAGTATGAGCAGTTCTTC
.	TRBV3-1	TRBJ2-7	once	CVSSQDALQRVGYEQYF	TGTGTCAGCAGCCAAGATGCCCTTCAACGGGTAGGGTACGAGCAGTACTTC
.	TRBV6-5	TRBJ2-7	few	CASSYGETYEQYF	TGTGCCAGCAGTTACGGCGAGACCTACGAGCAGTACTTC
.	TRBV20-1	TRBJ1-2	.	CSPWQNFNYGYTF	TGCAGTCCCTGGCAGAATTTTAACTATGGCTACACCTTC
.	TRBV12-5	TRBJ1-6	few	CASGFLEDPSYNSPLHF	TGTGCTAGTGGTTTCCTTGAAGACCCATCCTATAATTCACCCCTCCACTTT
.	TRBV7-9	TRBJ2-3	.	CASSQGLDTSTDTQYF	TGTGCCAGCAGCCAGGGACTGGACACTAGCACAGATACGCAGTATTTT
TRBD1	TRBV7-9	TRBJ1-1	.	CASSLSVPRDRVMNTEAFF	TGTGCCAGCAGCTTAAGTGTTCCCCGGGACAGGGTGATGAACACTGAAGCTTTCTTT
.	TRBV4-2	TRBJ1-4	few	CASSPDTVQNEKLFF	TGTGCCAGCAGCCCCGACACGGTTCAGAATGAAAAACTGTTTTTT
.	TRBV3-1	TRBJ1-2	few	CASSHWAGRESYGYTF	TGTGCCAGCAGCCACTGGGCGGGCAGGGAGTCCTATGGCTACACCTTC
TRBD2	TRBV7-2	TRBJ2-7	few	CASSLTQLAGAYQEQYF	TGTGCCAGCAGCCTAACCCAACTAGCGGGAGCTTACCAGGAGCAGTACTTC
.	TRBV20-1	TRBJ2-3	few	CSGHDAGSGTDTQYF	TGCAGTGGGCATGATGCGGGGAGCGGCACAGATACGCAGTATTTT
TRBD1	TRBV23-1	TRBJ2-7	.	CASKDRDYEQYF	TGCGCCAGCAAGGACAGGGACTACGAGCAGTACTTC
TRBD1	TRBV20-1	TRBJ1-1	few	CSATRTGGLTEAFF	TGCAGTGCTACCAGGACAGGGGGATTGACTGAAGCTTTCTTT
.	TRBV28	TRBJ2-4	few	CASSKPLEPRRNIQYF	TGTGCCAGCAGTAAACCCTTGGAACCGCGGAGGAACATTCAGTACTTC
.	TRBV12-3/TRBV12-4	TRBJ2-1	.	CASSRTVETQFF	TGTGCCAGCAGCCGGACCGTAGAGACCCAGTTCTTC
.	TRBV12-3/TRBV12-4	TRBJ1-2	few	CASSGGRGIGGGYTF	TGTGCCAGCAGTGGCGGGCGAGGGATCGGGGGTGGCTACACCTTC
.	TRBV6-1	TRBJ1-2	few	CASSQTVRDGYTF	TGTGCCAGCAGCCAGACAGTACGCGATGGCTACACCTTC
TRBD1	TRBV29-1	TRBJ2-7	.	CSVEVGAGGRTSYEQYF	TGCAGCGTTGAAGTAGGGGCAGGGGGCAGAACCTCCTACGAGCAGTACTTC
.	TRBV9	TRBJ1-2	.	CASSVDFGQKGGYTF	TGTGCCAGCAGCGTAGATTTCGGACAGAAAGGTGGCTACACCTTC
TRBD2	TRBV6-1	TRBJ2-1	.	CASSPPLGLAGGYNEQFF	TGTGCCAGCAGCCCCCCACTAGGGCTAGCGGGGGGGTACAATGAGCAGTTCTTC
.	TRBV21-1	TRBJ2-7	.	CASSKERRRGGYEQYF	TGTGCCAGCAGCAAAGAACGGAGAAGAGGGGGCTACGAGCAGTACTTC
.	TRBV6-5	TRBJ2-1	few	CASSYSAGTLGEQFF	TGTGCCAGCAGTTACAGTGCGGGAACGCTTGGTGAGCAGTTCTTC
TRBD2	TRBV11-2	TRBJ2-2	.	CASSFGGGRDTGELFF	TGTGCCAGCAGCTTCGGGGGGGGTAGGGACACCGGGGAGCTGTTTTTT
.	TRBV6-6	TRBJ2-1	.	CASSYPTGSSYNEQFF	TGTGCCAGCAGTTACCCTACCGGGAGCTCCTACAATGAGCAGTTCTTC
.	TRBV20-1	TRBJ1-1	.	CSARRGVINTEAFF	TGCAGTGCCCGGCGGGGAGTAATAAACACTGAAGCTTTCTTT
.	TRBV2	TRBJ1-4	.	CASSTSGAGSWEEKLFF	TGTGCCAGCAGTACCTCGGGGGCAGGGAGTTGGGAAGAAAAACTGTTTTTT
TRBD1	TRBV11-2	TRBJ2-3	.	CASSRFTGGGTDTQYF	TGTGCCAGCAGCCGTTTTACAGGGGGAGGAACAGATACGCAGTATTTT
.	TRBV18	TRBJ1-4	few	CASSPAETNEKLFF	TGTGCCAGCTCACCAGCGGAAACTAATGAAAAACTGTTTTTT
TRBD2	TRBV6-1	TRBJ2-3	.	CASSLAGGPHGSTDTQYF	TGTGCCAGCAGCCTAGCGGGAGGGCCACATGGAAGCACAGATACGCAGTATTTT
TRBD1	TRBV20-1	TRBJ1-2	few	CSAISPGQGWGGYTF	TGCAGTGCTATTAGCCCGGGACAGGGCTGGGGTGGCTACACCTTC
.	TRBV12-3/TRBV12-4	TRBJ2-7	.	CASSLWTDNEQYF	TGTGCCAGCAGTCTTTGGACAGACAATGAGCAGTACTTC
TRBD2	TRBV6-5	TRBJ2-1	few	CASSYSPAAGGRSYNEQFF	TGTGCCAGCAGTTACTCCCCAGCGGCGGGGGGCCGCTCCTACAATGAGCAGTTCTTC
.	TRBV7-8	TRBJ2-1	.	CASRGGQGDNEQFF	TGTGCCAGTCGGGGGGGACAGGGCGACAATGAGCAGTTCTTC
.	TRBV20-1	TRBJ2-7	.	CSARDLGAHTYEQYF	TGCAGTGCTAGAGATCTAGGGGCCCATACTTACGAGCAGTACTTC
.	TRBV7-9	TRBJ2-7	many	CASSLGQKYEQYF	TGTGCCAGCAGCTTAGGGCAGAAATACGAGCAGTACTTC
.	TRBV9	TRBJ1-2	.	CASSVEVGRESGYTF	TGTGCCAGCAGCGTAGAGGTGGGACGGGAAAGTGGCTACACCTTC
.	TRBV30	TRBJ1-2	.	CAWNPGPTYGYTF	TGTGCCTGGAACCCGGGGCCCACCTATGGCTACACCTTC
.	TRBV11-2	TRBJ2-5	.	CASSDPRERGLETQYF	TGTGCCAGCAGCGACCCCCGGGAGAGGGGGTTAGAGACCCAGTACTTC
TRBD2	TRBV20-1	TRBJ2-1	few	CSASRASGGKDEQFF	TGCAGTGCTAGTCGGGCTAGCGGGGGTAAGGATGAGCAGTTCTTC
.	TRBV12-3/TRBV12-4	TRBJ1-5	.	CASSVGGGQPQHF	TGTGCCAGCAGTGTGGGAGGGGGGCAGCCCCAGCATTTT
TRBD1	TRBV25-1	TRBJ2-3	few	CASSDHPGQGTDTQYF	TGTGCCAGCAGTGATCACCCGGGACAGGGCACAGATACGCAGTATTTT
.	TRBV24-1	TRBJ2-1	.	CATSDATLGWEQFF	TGTGCCACCAGTGATGCTACCCTTGGATGGGAGCAGTTCTTC